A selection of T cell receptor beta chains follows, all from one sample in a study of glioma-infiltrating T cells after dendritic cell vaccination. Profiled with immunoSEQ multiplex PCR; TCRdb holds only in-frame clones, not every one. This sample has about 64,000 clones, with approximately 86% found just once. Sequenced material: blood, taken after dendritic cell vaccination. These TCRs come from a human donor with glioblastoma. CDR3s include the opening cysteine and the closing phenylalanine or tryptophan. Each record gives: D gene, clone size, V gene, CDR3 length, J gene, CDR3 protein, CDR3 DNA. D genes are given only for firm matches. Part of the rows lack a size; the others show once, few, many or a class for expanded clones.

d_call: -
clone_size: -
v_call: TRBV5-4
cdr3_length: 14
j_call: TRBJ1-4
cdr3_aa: CASSFGRNNEKLFF
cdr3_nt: TGTGCCAGCAGCTTTGGCAGAAATAATGAAAAACTGTTTTTT

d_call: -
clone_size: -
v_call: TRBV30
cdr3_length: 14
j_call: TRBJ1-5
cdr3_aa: CAWTTGISNQPQHF
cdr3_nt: TGTGCCTGGACCACAGGGATAAGCAATCAGCCCCAGCATTTT

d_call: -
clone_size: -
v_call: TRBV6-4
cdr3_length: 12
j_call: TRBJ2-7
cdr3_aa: CASSGGSGEQYF
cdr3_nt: TGTGCCAGCAGCGGGGGATCAGGAGAGCAGTACTTC

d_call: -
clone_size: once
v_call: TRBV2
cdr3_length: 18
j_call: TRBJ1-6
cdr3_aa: CASSVTLPSQSNNSPLHF
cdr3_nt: TGTGCCAGCAGTGTAACCCTCCCCTCACAGAGCAATAATTCACCCCTCCACTTT

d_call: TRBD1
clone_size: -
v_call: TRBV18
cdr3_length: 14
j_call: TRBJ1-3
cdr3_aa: CASSPGTDGNTIYF
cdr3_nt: TGTGCCAGCTCACCCGGGACAGACGGAAACACCATATATTTT

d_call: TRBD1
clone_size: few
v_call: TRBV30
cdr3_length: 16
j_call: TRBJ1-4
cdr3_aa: CALGQGASATNEKLFF
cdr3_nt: TGTGCTTTGGGACAGGGGGCCTCTGCAACTAATGAAAAACTGTTTTTT

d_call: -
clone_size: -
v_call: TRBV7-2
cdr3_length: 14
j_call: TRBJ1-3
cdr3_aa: CASSPISSGNTIYF
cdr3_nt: TGTGCCAGCAGCCCTATTTCCTCTGGAAACACCATATATTTT

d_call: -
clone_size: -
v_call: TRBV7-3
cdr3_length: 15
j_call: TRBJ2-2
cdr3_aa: CASSLILSGTGELFF
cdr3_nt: TGTGCCAGCAGCTTAATCCTCTCGGGGACCGGGGAGCTGTTTTTT

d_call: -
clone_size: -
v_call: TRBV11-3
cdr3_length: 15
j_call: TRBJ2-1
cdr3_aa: CASSYDKQDSNEQFF
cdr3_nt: TGTGCCAGCAGCTACGACAAACAGGATTCCAATGAGCAGTTCTTC

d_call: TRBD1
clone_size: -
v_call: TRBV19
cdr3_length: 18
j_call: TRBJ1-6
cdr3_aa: CASSTLSSMTGGNSPLHF
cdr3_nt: TGTGCCAGTAGTACTTTATCATCAATGACAGGGGGAAATTCCCCCCTCCACTTT

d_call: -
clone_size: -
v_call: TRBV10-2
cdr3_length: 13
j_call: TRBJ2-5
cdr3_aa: CASSEWRGETQYF
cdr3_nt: TGCGCCAGCAGTGAGTGGCGGGGAGAGACCCAGTACTTC

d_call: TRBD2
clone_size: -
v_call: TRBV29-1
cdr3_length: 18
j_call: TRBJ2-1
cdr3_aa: CSAGGGRGSRLRYNEQFF
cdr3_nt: TGCAGCGCCGGGGGCGGGAGGGGCTCACGGTTAAGATACAATGAGCAGTTCTTC

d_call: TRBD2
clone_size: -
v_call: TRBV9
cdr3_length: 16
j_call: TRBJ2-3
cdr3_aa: CASSVEGLAGTDTQYF
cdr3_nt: TGTGCCAGCAGCGTAGAAGGACTAGCGGGGACAGATACGCAGTATTTT

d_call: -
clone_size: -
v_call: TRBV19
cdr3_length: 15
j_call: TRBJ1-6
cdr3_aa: CASSSPAGHNSPLHF
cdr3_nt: TGTGCCAGTAGTTCCCCAGCAGGGCATAATTCCCCCCTCCACTTT

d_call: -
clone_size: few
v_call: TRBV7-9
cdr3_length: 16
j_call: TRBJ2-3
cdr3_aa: CASSPLWGLGTDTQYF
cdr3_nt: TGTGCCAGCAGCCCTCTATGGGGGCTTGGCACAGATACGCAGTATTTT

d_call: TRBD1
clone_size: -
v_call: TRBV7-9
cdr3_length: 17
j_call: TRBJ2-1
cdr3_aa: CASSLAAGTGVYNEQFF
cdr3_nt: TGTGCCAGCAGCTTAGCGGCCGGGACAGGGGTATACAATGAGCAGTTCTTC

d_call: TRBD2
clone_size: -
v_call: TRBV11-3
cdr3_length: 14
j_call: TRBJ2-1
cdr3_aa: CASSLAGGYNEQFF
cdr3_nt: TGTGCCAGCAGCTTAGCGGGAGGGTACAATGAGCAGTTCTTC

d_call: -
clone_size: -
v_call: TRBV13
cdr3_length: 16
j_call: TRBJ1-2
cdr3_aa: CASLGRNSDLMGGYTF
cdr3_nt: TGTGCCAGCCTAGGGAGAAACAGCGATTTAATGGGTGGCTACACCTTC

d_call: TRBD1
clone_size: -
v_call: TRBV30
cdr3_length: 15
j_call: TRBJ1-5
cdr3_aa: CAWSEGTESNQPQHF
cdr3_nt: TGTGCCTGGAGTGAAGGGACAGAAAGCAATCAGCCCCAGCATTTT

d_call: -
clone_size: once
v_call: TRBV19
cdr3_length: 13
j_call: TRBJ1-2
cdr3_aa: CASSIRPGFGYTF
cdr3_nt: TGTGCCAGTAGTATACGGCCAGGGTTTGGCTACACCTTC

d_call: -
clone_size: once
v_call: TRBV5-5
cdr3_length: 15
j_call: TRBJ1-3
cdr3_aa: CASSLEGGIGNTIYF
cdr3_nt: TGTGCCAGCAGCTTGGAAGGGGGTATAGGAAACACCATATATTTT

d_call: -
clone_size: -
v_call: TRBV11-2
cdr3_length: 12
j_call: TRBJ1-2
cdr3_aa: CASTGWGEGYTF
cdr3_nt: TGTGCCAGCACCGGGTGGGGGGAAGGCTACACCTTC

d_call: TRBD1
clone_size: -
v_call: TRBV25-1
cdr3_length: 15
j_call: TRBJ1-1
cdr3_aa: CASSTPSGGWSEAFF
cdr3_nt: TGTGCCAGCAGTACCCCCTCAGGGGGCTGGTCTGAAGCTTTCTTT

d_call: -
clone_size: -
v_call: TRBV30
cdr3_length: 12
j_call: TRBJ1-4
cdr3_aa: CAWRPKNEKLFF
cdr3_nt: TGTGCCTGGAGGCCTAAAAATGAAAAACTGTTTTTT